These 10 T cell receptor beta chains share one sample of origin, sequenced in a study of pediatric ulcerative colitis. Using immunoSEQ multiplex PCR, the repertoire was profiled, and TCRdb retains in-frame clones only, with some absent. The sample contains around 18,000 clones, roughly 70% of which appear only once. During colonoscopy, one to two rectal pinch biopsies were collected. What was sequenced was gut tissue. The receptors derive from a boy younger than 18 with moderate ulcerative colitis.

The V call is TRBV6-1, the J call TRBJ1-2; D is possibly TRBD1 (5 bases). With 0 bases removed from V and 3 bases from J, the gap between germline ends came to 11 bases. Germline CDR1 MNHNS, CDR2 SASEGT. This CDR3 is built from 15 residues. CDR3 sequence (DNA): TGTGCCAGCAGTGAAGCGCGGCGAGGGGACTATGGCTACACCTTC. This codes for CASSEARRGDYGYTF.

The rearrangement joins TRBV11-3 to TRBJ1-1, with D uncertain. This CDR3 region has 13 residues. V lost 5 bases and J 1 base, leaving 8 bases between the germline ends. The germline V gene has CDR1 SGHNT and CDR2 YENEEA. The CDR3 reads CASSREGNTEAFF. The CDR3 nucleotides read TGTGCCAGCAGCCGGGAGGGGAACACTGAAGCTTTCTTT. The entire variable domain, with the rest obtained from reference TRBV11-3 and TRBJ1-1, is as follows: EAGVVQSPRYKIIEKKQPVAFWCNPISGHNTLYWYLQNLGQGPELLIRYENEEAVDDSQLPKDRFSAERLKGVDSTLKIQPAELGDSAVYLCASSREGNTEAFFGQGTRLTVV.

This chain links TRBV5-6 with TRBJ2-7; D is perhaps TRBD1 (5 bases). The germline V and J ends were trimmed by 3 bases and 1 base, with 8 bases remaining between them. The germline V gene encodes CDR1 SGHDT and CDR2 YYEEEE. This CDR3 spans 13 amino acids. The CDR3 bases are TGTGCCAGCAGCTCGGCAGGGTCCTACGAGCAGTACTTC. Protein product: CASSSAGSYEQYF. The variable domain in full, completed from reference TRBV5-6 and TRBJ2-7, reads DAGVTQSPTHLIKTRGQQVTLRCSPKSGHDTVSWYQQALGQGPQFIFQYYEEEERQRGNFPDRFSGHQFPNYSSELNVNALLLGDSALYLCASSSAGSYEQYFGPGTRLTVT.

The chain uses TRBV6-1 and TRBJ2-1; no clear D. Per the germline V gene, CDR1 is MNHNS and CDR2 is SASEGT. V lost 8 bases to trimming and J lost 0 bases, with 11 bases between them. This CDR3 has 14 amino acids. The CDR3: CASRPQSSYNEQFF. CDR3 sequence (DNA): TGTGCCAGCCGACCACAGAGCTCCTACAATGAGCAGTTCTTC.

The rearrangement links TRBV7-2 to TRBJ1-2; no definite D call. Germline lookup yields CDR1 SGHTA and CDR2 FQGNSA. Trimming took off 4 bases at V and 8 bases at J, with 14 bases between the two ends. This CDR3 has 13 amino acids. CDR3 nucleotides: TGTGCCAGCAGCTCCCAAGGCTTGGCAGGCTACACCTTC. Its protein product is CASSSQGLAGYTF.

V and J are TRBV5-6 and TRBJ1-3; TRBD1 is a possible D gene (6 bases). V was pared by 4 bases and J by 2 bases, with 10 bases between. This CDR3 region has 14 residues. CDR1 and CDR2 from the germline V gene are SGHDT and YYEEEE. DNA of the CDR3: TGTGCCAGCAGCCCATGGACAGCTGGAAACACCATATATTTT. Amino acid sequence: CASSPWTAGNTIYF.

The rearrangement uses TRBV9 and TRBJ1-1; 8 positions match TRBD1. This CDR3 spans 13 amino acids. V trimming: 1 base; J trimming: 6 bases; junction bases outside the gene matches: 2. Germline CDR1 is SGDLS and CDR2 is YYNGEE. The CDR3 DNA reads TGTGCCAGCAGCGTAATCAGGGGGCCTGAAGCTTTCTTT. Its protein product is CASSVIRGPEAFF.

CDR3 region: CASSPTNKETQYF. For the CDR3, the DNA is TGTGCCAGCTCCCCAACTAACAAAGAGACCCAGTACTTC. The rearrangement uses TRBV7-3 and TRBJ2-5; no firm D call. This CDR3 contains 13 residues. Germline V gives CDR1 SGHTA, CDR2 FQGTGA. The V gene lost 8 bases and the J gene lost 3 bases, with 13 bases spanning the gap.

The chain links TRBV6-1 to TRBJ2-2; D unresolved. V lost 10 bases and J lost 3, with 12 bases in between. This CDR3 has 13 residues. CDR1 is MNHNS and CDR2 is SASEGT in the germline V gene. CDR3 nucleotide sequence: TGTGCCACCAAGCTGATGCACACCGGGGAGCTGTTTTTT. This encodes CATKLMHTGELFF.

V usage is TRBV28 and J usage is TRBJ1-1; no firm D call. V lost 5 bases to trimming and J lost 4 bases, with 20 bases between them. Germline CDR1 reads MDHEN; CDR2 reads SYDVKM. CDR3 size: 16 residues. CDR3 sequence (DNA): TGTGCCAGCAGTATTTACCGACACGGAGTGGCCACTGAAGCTTTCTTT. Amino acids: CASSIYRHGVATEAFF.